This record concerns one T cell receptor (beta chain) sequence. Which antigen it targets is not known. No much larger clone exists at a distance of one base, and base qualities are not known. Counted from cysteine to phenylalanine, this CDR3 has 15 amino acids. Of all the DNA, just the CDR3 is kept, 45 bases in frame from base 1. V sheds 0 bases and J sheds 4 bases, leaving 12 bases between their ends. CDR1 and CDR2 (MNHEY, SVGAGI) derive from the germline V gene. This specimen comes from a study of T cells in Graves' hyperthyroidism and ophthalmopathy (dated by TCRdb to between 2018 and 2020). For the wider study: Peripheral blood was collected at initial diagnosis, before any treatment. TCR V-J signatures able to tell the groups apart were searched for in a discovery cohort of 100 or so patients, of whom more than 40 had Graves' ophthalmopathy and under 65 had stable Graves' hyperthyroidism. An independent validation cohort of 18 to 20 hyperthyroidism patients and more than 15 patients who later progressed to ophthalmopathy tested prospective prediction of ophthalmopathy. The 90 to 100 discovery patients were randomly divided into training and test sets at a 7:3 ratio. In addition, the study compared T-cell repertoires in thyroid tissue and in blood from roughly 6 Graves' hyperthyroidism patients. Once sampling was done, hyperthyroidism patients were given methimazole at a starting dose of 30 mg daily, whereas ophthalmopathy patients were given high-dose intravenous methylprednisolone. The paper reports TCR Vbeta CDR3 sequencing of fewer than 150 peripheral blood samples: some 41 ophthalmopathy, around 80 hyperthyroidism and around 17 progressor patients. Study-wide conclusions, independent of this receptor: In cross-validation, a model built on a 13 V-J signature told ophthalmopathy apart from stable hyperthyroidism with 87.88% sensitivity and about 81% specificity, and in testing the same model reached 80%/75%. Blood samples also contained most of the expanded thyroid clonotypes (frequency above 0.001), which suggests that blood repertoires may reflect thyroid immune responses. Sample size was not statistically predetermined, and blinding of investigators to group allocation was not performed. In validation, the model predicted progression to ophthalmopathy with 60% to 71% sensitivity and around 72% specificity, a median of around 6.6 months before onset.

TCR beta CDR3 regions were amplified from RNA transcripts. The TCR CDR3 was subjected to a first round of RT-PCR using the HTBI primer set and the Qiagen OneStep RT-PCR kit. A second multiplex PCR round built the libraries, followed by size selection and purification. Libraries were sequenced paired-end with 100 bp reads on an Illumina HiSeq2000. The paper's processing steps were these. SOAPnuke was used to process the raw data, with reads discarded if the reads contained adapters or uncalled bases, had a mean Phred below 15, or lacked an exact constant-primer or identifier match. High-quality paired reads were merged with COPE v1.2.5, and unique nucleotide sequences were defined as clonotypes. MiTCR v1.1 was used to align the clonotypes against IMGT TRBV, TRBD and TRBJ reference segments. The analysis included only V-J combinations with a frequency above 0.0001, which together covered 99% to 99.2% of the repertoires. The TCS score was defined as F50 (clonal expansion) divided by E x V (chaos), with BLOSUM62-based TCRdist calculated between CDR3 peptides within each V-J. Welch's t-statistics and random forest reduced roughly 500 V-J features to 13, which were used in a naive Bayes classifier (R e1071). Thyroid-blood repertoire similarity was quantified with the Morisita-Horn index. The raw public data were reprocessed by TCRdb itself: fastp quality trimming at Q25, MiXCR clonotype calling, in-frame beta chains only. A single entry per CDR3 protein holds the most common genes and DNA from its merged rows. The V and J calls reflect TCRdb's pipeline rather than the authors' work. For this sample the table gives 20,000 to 30,000 distinct CDR3 sequences, of which approximately 54% were detected only once. Around 23% of the sample lies in the top ten.

The hyperthyroidism patients were between 18 and 65 years old and newly diagnosed, with a disease duration of less than 2 months. Patients with uncontrolled infections, other autoimmune diseases, pregnancy or lactation were excluded. Clinical symptoms, serum thyroxine and TRAb, thyroid ultrasound, and orbital computed tomography formed the basis for the diagnoses. Blood from progressor patients was collected at the time of first diagnosis with hyperthyroidism, before any ophthalmopathy symptoms had appeared. Ficoll-Paque density gradient centrifugation was used to isolate PBMCs from around 9.1 ml of fresh peripheral blood. Progressor patients were defined as those initially diagnosed with Graves' hyperthyroidism in whom ophthalmopathy developed during follow-up. Total RNA was extracted using Trizol reagent, and RNA quality was assessed on an Agilent 2100 Bioanalyzer.

The chain links TRBV6-5 with TRBJ1-2, with the D gene call left open. The source material was blood. The origin of this receptor is a woman in her 40s with Graves' hyperthyroidism that later progressed to Graves' ophthalmopathy. Read as DNA, the sequence is TGTGCCAGCAGTTACTCGGGGTGGGGTGGCTATGGCTACACCTTC. The resulting protein is CASSYSGWGGYGYTF.